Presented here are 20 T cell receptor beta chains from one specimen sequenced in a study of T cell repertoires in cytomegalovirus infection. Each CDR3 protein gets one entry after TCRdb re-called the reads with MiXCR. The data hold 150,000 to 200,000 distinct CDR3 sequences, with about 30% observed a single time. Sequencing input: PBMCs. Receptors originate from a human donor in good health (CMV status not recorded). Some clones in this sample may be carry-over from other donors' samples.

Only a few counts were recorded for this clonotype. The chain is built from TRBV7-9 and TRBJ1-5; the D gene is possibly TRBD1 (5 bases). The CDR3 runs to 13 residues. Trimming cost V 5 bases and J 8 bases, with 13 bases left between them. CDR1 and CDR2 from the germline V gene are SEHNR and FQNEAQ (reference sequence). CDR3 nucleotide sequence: TGTGCCAGCAGCCCGGGGACGGCAAAGCCCCAGCATTTT. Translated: CASSPGTAKPQHF. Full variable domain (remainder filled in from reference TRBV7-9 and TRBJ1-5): DTGVSQNPRHKITKRGQNVTFRCDPISEHNRLYWYRQTLGQGPEFLTYFQNEAQLEKSRLLSDRFSAERPKGSFSTLEIQRTEQGDSAMYLCASSPGTAKPQHFGDGTRLSIL.

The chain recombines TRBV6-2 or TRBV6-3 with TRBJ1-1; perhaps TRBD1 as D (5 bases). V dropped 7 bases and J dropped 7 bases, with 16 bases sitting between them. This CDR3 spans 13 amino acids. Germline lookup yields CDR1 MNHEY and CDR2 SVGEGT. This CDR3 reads CASTEGVRGEAFF. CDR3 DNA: TGTGCCAGCACCGAAGGGGTTAGAGGTGAAGCTTTCTTT.

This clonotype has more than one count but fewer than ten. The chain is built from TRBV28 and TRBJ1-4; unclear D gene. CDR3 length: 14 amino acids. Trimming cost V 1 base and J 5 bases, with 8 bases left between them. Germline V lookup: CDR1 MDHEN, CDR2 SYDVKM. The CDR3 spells CASSLSGSNEKLFF. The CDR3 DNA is TGTGCCAGCAGTTTATCCGGTTCCAATGAAAAACTGTTTTTT.

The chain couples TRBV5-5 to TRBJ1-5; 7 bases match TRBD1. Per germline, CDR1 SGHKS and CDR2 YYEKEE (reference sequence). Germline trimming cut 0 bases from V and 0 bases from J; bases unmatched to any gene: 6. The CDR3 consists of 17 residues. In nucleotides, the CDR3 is TGTGCCAGCAGCTTGGCCGCAGGGGGTTATAGCAATCAGCCCCAGCATTTT. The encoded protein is CASSLAAGGYSNQPQHF.

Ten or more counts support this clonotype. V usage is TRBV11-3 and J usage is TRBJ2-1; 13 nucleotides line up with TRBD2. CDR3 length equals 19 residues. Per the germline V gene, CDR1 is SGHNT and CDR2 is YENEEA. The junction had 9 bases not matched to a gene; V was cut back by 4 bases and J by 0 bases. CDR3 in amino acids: CASSSHPGLAGSSYNEQFF. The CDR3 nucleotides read TGTGCCAGCAGCTCACACCCGGGACTAGCGGGGAGCTCCTACAATGAGCAGTTCTTC.

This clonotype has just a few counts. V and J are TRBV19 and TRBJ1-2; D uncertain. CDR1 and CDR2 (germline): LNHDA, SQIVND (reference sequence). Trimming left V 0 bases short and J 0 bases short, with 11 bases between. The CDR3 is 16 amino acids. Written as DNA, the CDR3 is TGTGCCAGTAGTATAGAGCGACGGGGAGCTAACTATGGCTACACCTTC. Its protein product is CASSIERRGANYGYTF.

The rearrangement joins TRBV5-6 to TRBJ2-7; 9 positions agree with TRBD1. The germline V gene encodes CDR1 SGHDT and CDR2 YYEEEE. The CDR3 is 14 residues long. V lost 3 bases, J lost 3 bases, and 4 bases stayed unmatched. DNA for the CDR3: TGTGCCAGCAGCTCCCGGGACAGGGTCTACGAGCAGTACTTC. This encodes CASSSRDRVYEQYF. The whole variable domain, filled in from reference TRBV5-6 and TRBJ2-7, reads DAGVTQSPTHLIKTRGQQVTLRCSPKSGHDTVSWYQQALGQGPQFIFQYYEEEERQRGNFPDRFSGHQFPNYSSELNVNALLLGDSALYLCASSSRDRVYEQYFGPGTRLTVT.

In nucleotides, the CDR3 is TGTGCCAGCAGTTACTGGCAAAACGGTGGCTACACCTTC. Residues: CASSYWQNGGYTF. This chain uses TRBV6-5 with TRBJ1-2; D uncertain. CDR1 MNHEY and CDR2 SVGAGI come from the germline V gene. CDR3 length: 13 amino acids. The V end lost 1 base, the J end lost 7 bases, and 10 bases lay between the germline ends.

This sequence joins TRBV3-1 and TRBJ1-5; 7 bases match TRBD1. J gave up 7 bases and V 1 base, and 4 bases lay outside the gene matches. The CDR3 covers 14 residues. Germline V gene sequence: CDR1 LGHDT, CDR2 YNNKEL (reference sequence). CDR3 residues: CASSQGTGHQPQHF. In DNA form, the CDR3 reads TGTGCCAGCAGCCAAGGGACAGGCCACCAGCCCCAGCATTTT. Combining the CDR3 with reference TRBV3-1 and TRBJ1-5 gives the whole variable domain DTAVSQTPKYLVTQMGNDKSIKCEQNLGHDTMYWYKQDSKKFLKIMFSYNNKELIINETVPNRFSPKSPDKAHLNLHINSLELGDSAVYFCASSQGTGHQPQHFGDGTRLSIL.

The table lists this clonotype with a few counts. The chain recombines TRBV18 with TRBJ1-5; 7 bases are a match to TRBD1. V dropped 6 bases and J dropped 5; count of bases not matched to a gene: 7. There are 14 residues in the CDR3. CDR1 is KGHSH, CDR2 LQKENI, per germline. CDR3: CASSRDSPDQPQHF. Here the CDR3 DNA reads TGTGCCAGCTCTCGGGACAGTCCCGATCAGCCCCAGCATTTT. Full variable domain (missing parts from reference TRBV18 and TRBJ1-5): NAGVMQNPRHLVRRRGQEARLRCSPMKGHSHVYWYRQLPEEGLKFMVYLQKENIIDESGMPKERFSAEFPKEGPSILRIQQVVRGDSAAYFCASSRDSPDQPQHFGDGTRLSIL.

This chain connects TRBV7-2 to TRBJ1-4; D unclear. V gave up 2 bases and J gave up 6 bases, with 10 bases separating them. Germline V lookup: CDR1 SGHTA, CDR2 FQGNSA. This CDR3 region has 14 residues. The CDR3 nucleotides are TGTGCCAGCAGCTTATTTGGCGGTGATGAAAAACTGTTTTTT. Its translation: CASSLFGGDEKLFF.

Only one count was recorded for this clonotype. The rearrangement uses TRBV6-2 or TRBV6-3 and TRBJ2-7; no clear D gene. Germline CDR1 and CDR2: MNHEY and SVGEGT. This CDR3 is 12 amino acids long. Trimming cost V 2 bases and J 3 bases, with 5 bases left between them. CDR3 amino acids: CASSYLDYEQYF. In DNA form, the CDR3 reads TGTGCCAGCAGTTACCTTGACTACGAGCAGTACTTC.

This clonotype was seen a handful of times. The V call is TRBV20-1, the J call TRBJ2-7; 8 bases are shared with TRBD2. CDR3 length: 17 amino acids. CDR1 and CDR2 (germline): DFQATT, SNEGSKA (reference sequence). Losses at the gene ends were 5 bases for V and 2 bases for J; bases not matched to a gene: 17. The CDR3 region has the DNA TGCAGTGCTTGGCCCATAAGCGGGGGCCAACCTACCTACGAGCAGTACTTC. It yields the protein CSAWPISGGQPTYEQYF.

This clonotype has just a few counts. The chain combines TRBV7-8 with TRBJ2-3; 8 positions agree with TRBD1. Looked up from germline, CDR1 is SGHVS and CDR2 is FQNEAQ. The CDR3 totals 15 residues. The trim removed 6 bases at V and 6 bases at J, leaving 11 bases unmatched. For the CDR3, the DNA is TGTGCCAGCAGTTCTCCGACAGGGGCACGGGATACGCAGTATTTT. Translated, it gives CASSSPTGARDTQYF.

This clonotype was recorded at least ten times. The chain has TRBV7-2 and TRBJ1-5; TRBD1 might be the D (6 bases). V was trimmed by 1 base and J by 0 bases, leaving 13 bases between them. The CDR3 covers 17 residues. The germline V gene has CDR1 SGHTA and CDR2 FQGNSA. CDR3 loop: CASSLGEGGGSNQPQHF. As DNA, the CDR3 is TGTGCCAGCAGCTTAGGGGAAGGGGGAGGTAGCAATCAGCCCCAGCATTTT.

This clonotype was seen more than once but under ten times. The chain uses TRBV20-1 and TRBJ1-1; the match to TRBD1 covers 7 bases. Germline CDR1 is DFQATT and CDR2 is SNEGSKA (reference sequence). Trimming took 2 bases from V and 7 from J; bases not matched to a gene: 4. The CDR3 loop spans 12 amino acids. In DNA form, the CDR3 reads TGCAGTGCTAGAAAGGGACAGCTTGAAGCTTTCTTT. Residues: CSARKGQLEAFF.

The CDR3 region has the DNA TGTGCCAGCAGTGAAGCGGGCAGGTTCCACGAGCAGTACTTC. Its translation: CASSEAGRFHEQYF. The V call is TRBV6-1, the J call TRBJ2-7; no clear D. This CDR3 is 14 amino acids long. Trimming removed 0 bases at V and 5 bases at J, with 11 bases between. CDR1 MNHNS and CDR2 SASEGT come from the germline V gene.

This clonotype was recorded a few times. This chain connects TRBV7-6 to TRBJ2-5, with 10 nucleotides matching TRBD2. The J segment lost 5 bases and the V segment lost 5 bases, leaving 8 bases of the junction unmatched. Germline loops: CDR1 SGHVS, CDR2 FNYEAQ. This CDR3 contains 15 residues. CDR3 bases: TGTGCCAGCAGCAGAGGGCGAGCGGGGGGGGAGACCCAGTACTTC. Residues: CASSRGRAGGETQYF.

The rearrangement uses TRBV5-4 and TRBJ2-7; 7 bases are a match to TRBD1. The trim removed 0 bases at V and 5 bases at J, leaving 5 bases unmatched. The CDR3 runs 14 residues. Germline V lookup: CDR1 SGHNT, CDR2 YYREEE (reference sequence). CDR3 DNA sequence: TGTGCCAGCAGCTTGGGACAGGGAGACAACGAGCAGTACTTC. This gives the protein CASSLGQGDNEQYF.

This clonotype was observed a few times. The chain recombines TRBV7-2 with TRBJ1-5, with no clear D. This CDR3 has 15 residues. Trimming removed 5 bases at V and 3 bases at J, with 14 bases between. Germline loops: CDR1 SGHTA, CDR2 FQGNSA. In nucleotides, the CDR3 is TGTGCCAGCAGCGTCGAGGAGGGAGACAATCAGCCCCAGCATTTT. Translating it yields CASSVEEGDNQPQHF.